The present T cell receptor (beta chain) was sequenced within a study of CD8+ T cells in alopecia areata. About the research overall: It was roughly 7-11-week-old female C3H/HeJ mice that received skin from approximately 6-12-month-old C3H/HeJ graft donors with spontaneous alopecia.

This clone was seen only a few times. Antigen unknown. Germline and genes: mouse. The CDR3 end is not reached by the read, which stops 4 residues before it; the germline J gene fills it in. Markers used for sorting pooled cutaneous lymph node cells were CD4, CD8alpha, NKG2D, NKG2ACE and others. RNA, once extracted, was reverse transcribed into cDNA for use as the sequencing template. The repertoire was sequenced with immunoSEQ multiplex PCR; TCRdb's copy has only in-frame clones and lacks some. Singletons are absent from the sample, which has 200,000 to 300,000 clones. The V segment lost 2 bases and the J segment 4 bases; nucleotides outside the gene matches: 3. Germline-derived CDR1 and CDR2 are FNHDT and SITEND (reference sequence). The CDR3 is made up of 14 amino acids. Study results and caveats: Scalp sample sequencing also detects resident alphabeta T cells of normal skin. Sharing of TCR sequences between patients (possibly for HLA-related reasons) was less clear than in mice. Clonality exceeded that of normal scalp in lesional scalp, most notably in alopecia totalis/universalis.

J is TRBJ2-3 and V is TRBV19, with 8 bases fitting TRBD1. The source material was CD4+ T cells sorted from a lymph node. This sequence originates from a C3H/HeJ mouse with alopecia areata. MHC haplotype of the mouse line: H2-k. The DNA read from the CDR3 is TGTGCCAGCAGTATGCAGGGGGCCACAGAA. Encoded protein: CASSMQGATE. The complete CDR3 reads CASSMQGATETLYF.